The 24 T cell receptor beta chains listed next were all sequenced from one sample in a study of metastatic and nonmetastatic thyroid tumors. Using MiXCR, TCRdb re-called clones from the PCR reads. The data contain tens of thousands of clones, roughly 25% of them seen just once; the ten biggest clones take up less than 7.5%. All patients were untreated before thyroid surgery. The specimen sequenced was blood. These receptors were taken from a female donor with papillary thyroid cancer or a benign thyroid nodule (not recorded which). Some clones in this sample may be carry-over from other donors' samples.

This clone occurred many times. The chain combines TRBV20-1 with TRBJ1-2; the match to TRBD1 covers 9 bases. The CDR3 loop spans 14 amino acids. Trimming took 3 bases from V and 3 from J; bases not matched to a gene: 5. Germline assignment: CDR1 DFQATT and CDR2 SNEGSKA (reference sequence). CDR3 amino acids: CSASRDRVDYGYTF. The DNA for the CDR3 is TGCAGTGCTAGTAGGGACAGGGTCGACTATGGCTACACCTTC.

The chain recombines TRBV5-1 with TRBJ1-1; D remains unclear. Germline V gives CDR1 SGHRS, CDR2 YFSETQ. This CDR3 comprises 14 residues. The V gene lost 0 bases and the J gene lost 10 bases, with 16 bases spanning the gap. CDR3 amino acids: CASSLASRRALAFF. The CDR3 DNA reads as TGCGCCAGCAGCTTGGCCTCTAGGAGGGCGTTAGCTTTCTTT.

This rearrangement joins TRBV28 to TRBJ2-3; no definite D call. This CDR3 comprises 15 residues. The V end lost 7 bases, the J end lost 2 bases, and 16 bases lay between the germline ends. In germline, CDR1 is MDHEN, CDR2 SYDVKM. CDR3 in amino acids: CASTQVSLSTDTQYF. In nucleotides, the CDR3 is TGTGCCAGCACCCAAGTGAGTCTTTCCACAGATACGCAGTATTTT. Full variable domain (missing parts from reference TRBV28 and TRBJ2-3): DVKVTQSSRYLVKRTGEKVFLECVQDMDHENMFWYRQDPGLGLRLIYFSYDVKMKEKGDIPEGYSVSREKKERFSLILESASTNQTSMYLCASTQVSLSTDTQYFGPGTRLTVL.

This chain connects TRBV28 to TRBJ1-2; D uncertain. Germline lookup yields CDR1 MDHEN and CDR2 SYDVKM. Trimming cost V 7 bases and J 8 bases, with 17 bases left between them. The CDR3 is made up of 13 amino acids. The CDR3 reads CASTRTGFGGYTF. As DNA, the CDR3 is TGTGCCAGCACCCGGACGGGCTTCGGAGGCTACACCTTC.

This clone was seen a few times. The chain links TRBV6-1 to TRBJ2-2; 11 bases fit TRBD1. Germline CDR1 MNHNS, CDR2 SASEGT. The CDR3 has 16 amino acids. After removal of 6 bases from V and 4 bases from J, the junction contained 7 bases not matched to a gene. The CDR3 DNA follows: TGTGCCAGCAGCAGCTCCGGGACAGGGGGCACCGGGGAGCTGTTTTTT. This translates into CASSSSGTGGTGELFF.

This clone is medium-sized by share. The CDR3 region has the DNA TGTGCCAGCTCACCACTGCAGGGGCCCTACGAGCAGTACTTC. It codes for CASSPLQGPYEQYF. The chain joins TRBV18 to TRBJ2-7; tentative D call: TRBD1 (6 bases). Trimming left V 1 base short and J 2 bases short, with 9 bases between. CDR1 is KGHSH, CDR2 LQKENI, per germline. CDR3 length equals 14 residues. The variable domain in full, with the rest retrieved from reference TRBV18 and TRBJ2-7, is NAGVMQNPRHLVRRRGQEARLRCSPMKGHSHVYWYRQLPEEGLKFMVYLQKENIIDESGMPKERFSAEFPKEGPSILRIQQVVRGDSAAYFCASSPLQGPYEQYFGPGTRLTVT.

Ten or more counts support this clone. A read error may be the cause here, since a much bigger clone is one base away. The V and J genes are TRBV5-4 and TRBJ2-7; a weak D match, TRBD2 (6 bases). Germline V gives CDR1 SGHNT, CDR2 YYREEE (reference sequence). The CDR3 covers 14 residues. V was cut by 2 bases and J by 3 bases, with 12 bases left in between. The CDR3 loop is CASSFAGHLYEQYF. Here the CDR3 DNA reads TGTGCCAGCAGCTTCGCGGGGCATCTCTACGAGCAGTACTTC. Full variable domain (rest looked up from reference TRBV5-4 and TRBJ2-7): ETGVTQSPTHLIKTRGQQVTLRCSSQSGHNTVSWYQQALGQGPQFIFQYYREEENGRGNFPPRFSGLQFPNYSSELNVNALELDDSALYLCASSFAGHLYEQYFGPGTRLTVT.

This clone is labeled as medium-sized (0.01 to 0.1%). The gene calls are TRBV7-2 and TRBJ2-7; D remains ambiguous. The CDR3 consists of 12 residues. Germline assignment: CDR1 SGHTA and CDR2 FQGNSA. Deletions cut 4 bases from V and 2 bases from J, with 6 bases between. This chain's CDR3 is CASSSGPYEQYF. The DNA of the CDR3 is TGTGCCAGCAGCTCAGGACCCTACGAGCAGTACTTC.

J is TRBJ1-1 and V is TRBV20-1; tentatively, D is TRBD1 (6 bases). V was cut by 0 bases and J by 2 bases, with 13 bases left in between. Germline CDR1 and CDR2: DFQATT and SNEGSKA (reference sequence). CDR3 length: 15 amino acids. The CDR3 region is CSARDLGTQNTEAFF. CDR3 in DNA: TGCAGTGCTAGAGATCTCGGGACACAAAACACTGAAGCTTTCTTT.

This clone has only a few counts. One junction end disagrees with the germline gene, perhaps due to a read error. The V and J genes are TRBV25-1 and TRBJ2-1; D may be TRBD2 (7 bases). This CDR3 comprises 14 residues. CDR1 MGHDK and CDR2 SYGVNS come from the germline V gene. CDR3 DNA sequence: TGTGCCAGCAGGGGAGGGGGAGGGCACGGTGAGAAGTTCTTC. It codes for CASRGGGGHGEKFF.

This clone is deemed medium-sized. The chain employs TRBV20-1 and TRBJ1-5; D is perhaps TRBD1 (5 bases). The CDR3 is 13 residues long. Germline CDR1 is DFQATT and CDR2 is SNEGSKA (reference sequence). V was shortened by 3 bases and J by 4 bases, with 10 bases between the two germline ends. The CDR3 reads CSASGTGNQPQHF. The CDR3 DNA is TGCAGTGCTAGCGGGACTGGGAATCAGCCCCAGCATTTT.

The chain uses TRBV6-1 and TRBJ1-2; 8 positions match TRBD1. With V trimmed by 10 bases and J by 7 bases, 11 bases remained unmatched. Per the germline V gene, CDR1 is MNHNS and CDR2 is SASEGT. The length of the CDR3 is 13 residues. CDR3 nucleotides: TGTGCCACCGAAACCGGGACAGGTCTTGGCTACACCTTC. Amino acids: CATETGTGLGYTF.

This clone appeared a few times. The V call is TRBV12-3 or TRBV12-4, the J call TRBJ2-3; D gene uncertain. Trimming removed 5 bases from V and 0 bases from J, with 6 bases in between. This CDR3 spans 13 amino acids. The DNA of the CDR3 is TGTGCCAGCAGTGCCCATAGCACAGATACGCAGTATTTT. Its translation is CASSAHSTDTQYF.

This clone occurred many times. The chain links TRBV12-3 or TRBV12-4 to TRBJ1-1; D is perhaps TRBD1 (6 bases). V shed 6 bases and J shed 5 bases, with 19 bases lying between them. The CDR3 is 15 amino acids. Written as DNA, the CDR3 is TGTGCCAGCAGCCCCACAGGGAATACTCCGACTGAAGCTTTCTTT. It translates to CASSPTGNTPTEAFF.

This clone was observed many times. The same CDR3 can be traced to other DNA sequences in this sample. This chain links TRBV12-5 with TRBJ2-1; the match to TRBD2 covers 14 bases. Germline CDR1 reads LGHNT; CDR2 reads FRNRAP. The CDR3 is 17 amino acids. Unmatched junction bases numbered 5, after V lost 1 base and J lost 6 bases. CDR3 protein: CASGLERLAGGTNEQFF. CDR3 nucleotides: TGTGCTAGTGGTTTGGAGAGACTAGCGGGAGGGACCAATGAGCAGTTCTTC.

As concerns this clone: Germline and junction disagree at one end, which may indicate a read error. This sequence joins TRBV20-1 and TRBJ1-2; no reliable D call. The CDR3 length is 12 residues. Germline values: CDR1 DFQATT, CDR2 SNEGSKA (reference sequence). The CDR3 reads CSASRVNYVYTF. CDR3 DNA: TGCAGTGCTAGCCGGGTAAACTATGTCTACACCTTC.

In its sample, this clone ranks as medium-sized. The chain carries TRBV6-1 and TRBJ1-3, with no clear D. The germline gives CDR1 MNHNS, CDR2 SASEGT. CDR3 length: 14 residues. V was cut by 10 bases and J by 1 base, with 14 bases left in between. The CDR3 nucleotides read TGTGCCATCCAGCCGGCGGGATCTGGAAACACCATATATTTT. This encodes CAIQPAGSGNTIYF.

V usage is TRBV20-1 and J usage is TRBJ2-2; D is undetermined. Germline CDR1 DFQATT, CDR2 SNEGSKA (reference sequence). Trimming shortened V by 3 bases and J by 2 bases, and 10 bases separated the two germline ends. The CDR3 has 14 amino acids. CDR3 amino acids: CSARTPLNTGELFF. CDR3 DNA sequence: TGCAGTGCTAGGACCCCCCTAAACACCGGGGAGCTGTTTTTT.

J is TRBJ2-1 and V is TRBV7-9; D not resolved. The germline CDR1 and CDR2 sequences are SEHNR and FQNEAQ (reference sequence). The V gene lost 5 bases and the J gene lost 7 bases, with 12 bases spanning the gap. The CDR3 is 13 amino acids. CDR3: CASSLPAANEQFF. The CDR3 region has the DNA TGTGCCAGCAGCCTCCCTGCGGCGAATGAGCAGTTCTTC. The full variable domain, with the rest looked up from reference TRBV7-9 and TRBJ2-1, is DTGVSQNPRHKITKRGQNVTFRCDPISEHNRLYWYRQTLGQGPEFLTYFQNEAQLEKSRLLSDRFSAERPKGSFSTLEIQRTEQGDSAMYLCASSLPAANEQFFGPGTRLTVL.

This clone was recorded at least ten times. Written as DNA, the CDR3 is TGTGCCAGCTCACCCCAATTCGGCGGTGGTTACACTGAAGCTTTCTTT. It is translated as CASSPQFGGGYTEAFF. This chain links TRBV18 with TRBJ1-1, with D hard to call. Trimming left V 3 bases short and J 3 bases short, with 17 bases between. The CDR3 has 16 amino acids. In germline, CDR1 is KGHSH, CDR2 LQKENI.

J is TRBJ2-2 and V is TRBV6-2 or TRBV6-3; the match to TRBD2 covers 11 bases. Germline CDR1 reads MNHEY; CDR2 reads SVGEGT. V trimming: 0 bases; J trimming: 1 base; junction bases outside the gene matches: 1. The CDR3 is 17 amino acids. DNA for the CDR3: TGTGCCAGCAGTTACTCAGGACTAGCGGGGAACACCGGGGAGCTGTTTTTT. Its translation is CASSYSGLAGNTGELFF.

Worth noting for this clone: A read error is likely, as this CDR3 ends without the conserved phenylalanine or tryptophan. Because the CDR3's place on the DNA is in doubt, the DNA is left out and the CDR3 is given as listed by TCRdb. V is TRBV5-1 and J is TRBJ2-6; the DNA was not used to check the table's D call, TRBD1. Germline V gene lookup returns CDR1 SGHRS and CDR2 YFSETQ. Including both end residues, the CDR3 is 8 amino acids long. CDR3 loop: CASTTGTV.

This clone has a count of ten or more. This rearrangement joins TRBV3-2 to TRBJ1-6. TRBV3-2 is a documented pseudogene. This CDR3 has 15 amino acids. CDR3 amino acids: CASSRNAWDGSPLHF. In DNA form, the CDR3 reads TGTGCCAGCAGCCGCAACGCCTGGGATGGGTCACCCCTCCACTTT.

The chain employs TRBV20-1 and TRBJ2-1; 11 nucleotides align to TRBD2. Trimming removed 5 bases from V and 5 bases from J; junction bases left unmatched: 5. This CDR3 contains 14 residues. Germline CDR1 is DFQATT and CDR2 is SNEGSKA (reference sequence). The CDR3 DNA reads as TGCAGTGCTCCGCCGGGACTAGCGGACAATGAGCAGTTCTTC. Protein: CSAPPGLADNEQFF.